The sequence of this T cell receptor (beta chain) was determined in a study of blood T cell repertoires in COVID-19. For the study at large: There were acute and convalescent COVID-19 samples, and they came from the United States, Italy and Spain. Nucleic acid was either cDNA or gDNA, and it came from T cells, B-cell-depleted T cells, or PBMCs.

Assay used: immunoSEQ multiplex PCR; TCRdb lists only in-frame clones, some missing. This sample has about 71,000 clones, with over 80% found just once. The CDR3 covers 14 residues. Germline V gene sequence: CDR1 MNHEY, CDR2 SMNVEV (reference sequence). The J segment lost 6 bases and the V segment lost 6 bases, leaving 11 bases of the junction unmatched. The chain joins TRBV27 to TRBJ2-7; 7 nucleotides agree with TRBD2. The TCR was taken from a woman aged 80 or older with acute or convalescent COVID-19. Sample: peripheral blood. CDR3 nucleotides: TGTGCCAGCAGCCCTGGGGGGAGGGCCACCGAGCAGTACTTC. Translating gives CASSPGGRATEQYF.